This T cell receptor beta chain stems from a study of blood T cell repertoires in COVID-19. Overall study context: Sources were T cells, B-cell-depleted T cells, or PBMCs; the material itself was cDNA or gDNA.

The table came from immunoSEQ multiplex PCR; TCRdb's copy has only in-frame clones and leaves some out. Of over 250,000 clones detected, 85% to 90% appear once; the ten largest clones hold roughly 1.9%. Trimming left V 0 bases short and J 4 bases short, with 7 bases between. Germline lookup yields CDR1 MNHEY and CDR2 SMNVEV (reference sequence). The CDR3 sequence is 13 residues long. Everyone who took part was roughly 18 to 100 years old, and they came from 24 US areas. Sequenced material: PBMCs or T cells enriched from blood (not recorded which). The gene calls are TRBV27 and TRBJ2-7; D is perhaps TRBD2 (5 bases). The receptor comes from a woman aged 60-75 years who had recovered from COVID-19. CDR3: CASSLSGAYEQYF. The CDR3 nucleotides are TGTGCCAGCAGTTTATCGGGAGCGTACGAGCAGTACTTC.